One sample yielded the 5 T cell receptor beta chains listed below, sequenced in a study of blood T cell repertoires in COVID-19. Method: immunoSEQ multiplex PCR; TCRdb's copy keeps in-frame clones and lacks some. The sample lists about 280,000 clones, roughly 90% occurring once. Sequenced material: peripheral blood. The receptors derive from a woman in her 40s who had recovered from COVID-19.

This chain links TRBV2 with TRBJ1-2, with 9 nucleotides matching TRBD1. Trimming removed 8 bases from V and 2 bases from J; junction bases left unmatched: 6. This CDR3 has 14 amino acids. Germline values: CDR1 SNHLY, CDR2 FYNNEI. CDR3 loop: CASSGQGGNYGYTF. CDR3 in DNA: TGTGCCAGCTCGGGACAGGGAGGGAACTATGGCTACACCTTC.

This clone occurred a few times. CDR3 loop: CASSHLLPRVGNYGYTF. The CDR3 region has the DNA TGTGCCAGCAGCCATCTTCTCCCCAGGGTCGGTAACTATGGCTACACCTTC. The rearrangement links TRBV3-1 (or the pseudogene TRBV3-2) to TRBJ1-2, with a tentative D call TRBD1 (5 bases). This CDR3 contains 17 residues. Trimming took off 3 bases at V and 1 base at J, with 18 bases between the two ends. The germline V gene encodes CDR1 LGHDT and CDR2 YNNKEL (reference sequence).

The DNA for the CDR3 is TGCGCCAGCAGCTTGGAAGGACAGGAGAATGAAAAACTGTTTTTT. Translated, it gives CASSLEGQENEKLFF. The gene calls are TRBV5-1 and TRBJ1-4, with 7 bases aligning to TRBD1. CDR3 size: 15 residues. Germline trimming cut 0 bases from V and 5 bases from J; bases unmatched to any gene: 4. Germline assignment: CDR1 SGHRS and CDR2 YFSETQ.

The J gene is TRBJ2-7, the V gene TRBV5-6, with D maybe TRBD2 (6 bases). Germline CDR1 SGHDT, CDR2 YYEEEE. The V end lost 2 bases, the J end lost 6 bases, and 18 bases lay between the germline ends. This CDR3 region has 15 residues. The CDR3 here is CASSFQGGMSSEQYF. The CDR3, as DNA: TGTGCCAGCAGCTTCCAAGGAGGGATGTCCAGCGAGCAGTACTTC.

Of note for this clone: The junction does not match germline at one end; this may be a read error. For the CDR3, the DNA is TGTGCTAGCAGCAATTACAGTACAGGGGGCGGAAGGGTCGGCAATCAGCCCCAGCATTTT. This translates into CASSNYSTGGGRVGNQPQHF. This chain connects TRBV7-7 to TRBJ1-5, with 9 positions matching TRBD1. Germline-derived CDR1 and CDR2 are SSHAT and FNYEAQ (reference sequence). This CDR3 contains 20 residues.